This TCR beta chain was recovered during a study of breast tumors, draining lymph nodes, adjacent tissues (dated by TCRdb to the mid-2010s). Describing the broader study: TCR beta repertoires were compared across tumor, adjacent nontumor tissue and axillary lymph nodes obtained from breast cancer patients. The study was designed to assess the relationships and possible T-cell exchange between tumor, surrounding tissue and draining lymph node repertoires in human breast cancer.

The CDR3 starts with the cysteine, ends with the phenylalanine, and has 13 residues. Only the CDR3 part of the read is kept: 39 bases, read in frame from the first base. The trim is 8 bases for V and 9 bases for J, with a gap of 21 bases between the germline ends. According to the germline V gene, CDR1 reads SQVTM and CDR2 reads ANQGSEA. What the research found in general, with its limitations: The data were judged consistent with most tumor T cells deriving from the lymph node and then expanding within tumor tissue. In luminal-like breast cancer, tumor and nontumor tissue repertoires resembled each other significantly more than in basal-like breast cancer. Rather than being directly demonstrated, the conclusion that tumor T cells originate in lymph nodes was presented as consistent with a hypothesis. Tumor T-cell repertoires showed less diversity than lymph node repertoires and more diversity than nontumor tissue repertoires, and tumor T-cell repertoires showed preferential V and J gene usage.

The sequencing machine was an Illumina HiSeq 2000. Multiplex PCR amplification was used to generate the TCR beta chain libraries. High-throughput sequencing was used to analyze the amplified TCR beta chain products. TCRdb trimmed the raw reads at Q25, called clones with MiXCR and kept productive beta chains. Records with the same CDR3 protein are collapsed into one entry carrying the most frequent genes and DNA. A total of around 230,000 distinct CDR3 sequences appear in this sample, around 32% of them only once. Around 1.5% of the sample rests with the top ten. A remark on this clonotype: There is no known antigen for this receptor. Base qualities are not at hand, and no much larger clone is one base apart.

The axillary draining lymph nodes of breast cancer patients were the source of the lymph node samples. The receptor was derived from a female donor with breast cancer. Some clones in this sample may be carry-over from other donors' samples. The sequencing input was axillary lymph node tissue. This chain joins TRBV29-1 to TRBJ2-3; the D gene cannot be named for sure. The DNA sequence reads TGCAGCTTAGATCTAAACGGGTTAGGCACGCAGTATTTT. The resulting protein is CSLDLNGLGTQYF.